Below are 10 T cell receptor beta chains sequenced from a single sample in a study of response to subunit inactivated influenza vaccine. TCRdb itself ran the RT-PCR reads through MiXCR, one entry per CDR3 protein. This table holds 500,000 to 550,000 distinct CDR3 sequences, roughly 23% found once. These same data were also listed under a study on T cells expressing NK-cell markers. That report notes: A 5'RACE template switching approach incorporating UMIs was used to make TCR beta cDNA.

This specimen consisted of CD4+ T cells sorted from PBMCs, obtained 11 to 12 days after vaccination. The receptor source for this set is a man between 45 and 60 years old who received an inactivated influenza vaccine.

The gene calls are TRBV5-5 and TRBJ2-1; no firm D call. Deletions cut 1 base from V and 2 bases from J, with 7 bases between. In germline, CDR1 is SGHKS, CDR2 YYEKEE (reference sequence). The CDR3 is 14 amino acids. CDR3 protein: CASSLQGPYNEQFF. The CDR3 bases are TGTGCCAGCAGCTTGCAAGGGCCCTACAATGAGCAGTTCTTC.

This clonotype has a handful of counts. This chain links TRBV5-1 with TRBJ2-5; 13 nucleotides match TRBD2. The J segment lost 1 base and the V segment lost 4 bases, leaving 4 bases of the junction unmatched. CDR3 length: 16 amino acids. Germline CDR1 SGHRS, CDR2 YFSETQ. The CDR3 sequence is CASSKGLAGTQETQYF. CDR3 bases: TGCGCCAGCAGCAAGGGACTAGCGGGAACCCAAGAGACCCAGTACTTC.

This sequence joins TRBV6-1 and TRBJ1-6, with 7 bases that match TRBD1. CDR1 and CDR2 from the germline V gene are MNHNS and SASEGT. CDR3 size: 15 residues. With V trimmed by 6 bases and J by 5 bases, 7 bases remained unmatched. CDR3 DNA sequence: TGTGCCAGCAGCGGGACCGGGACAGATAATTCACCCCTCCACTTT. It encodes CASSGTGTDNSPLHF.

V and J are TRBV5-3 and TRBJ1-5; no reliable D call. TRBV5-3 is flagged as an ORF with uncertain function. Trimming removed 0 bases from V and 7 bases from J, with 11 bases in between. The CDR3 totals 14 residues. Written as DNA, the CDR3 is TGTGCCAGAAGCTTGGCCGTCTGGTTACAGCCCCAGCATTTT. Translated, it gives CARSLAVWLQPQHF.

The CDR3 coding sequence is TGTGCCAGCTCACCAGTCTCAAGGACAGGACTTAGCACAGATACGCAGTATTTT. It specifies CASSPVSRTGLSTDTQYF. V usage is TRBV18 and J usage is TRBJ2-3; 7 bases are shared with TRBD1. In germline, CDR1 is KGHSH, CDR2 LQKENI. The CDR3 is 18 residues long. Germline trimming cut 2 bases from V and 0 bases from J; bases unmatched to any gene: 11.

In its sample, this clonotype was seen many times. The V gene is TRBV28, the J gene TRBJ2-4; D uncertain. Germline CDR1 MDHEN, CDR2 SYDVKM. Trimming took 1 base from V and 0 from J, leaving 7 bases between them. The CDR3 length is 15 residues. CDR3 in amino acids: CASSLSGVAKNIQYF. The CDR3 DNA sequence: TGTGCCAGCAGTTTATCTGGGGTAGCCAAAAACATTCAGTACTTC.

The gene calls are TRBV12-3 or TRBV12-4 and TRBJ2-1; TRBD1 agrees at 7 bases. The CDR3 runs to 15 residues. Germline trimming cut 6 bases from V and 6 bases from J; bases unmatched to any gene: 11. CDR3 protein: CASSGADRHRNEQFF. The CDR3 DNA reads as TGTGCCAGCAGCGGCGCGGACAGGCATCGCAATGAGCAGTTCTTC.

The rearrangement uses TRBV6-6 and TRBJ2-5; 9 nucleotides line up with TRBD2. Germline V CDR1 and CDR2: MNHNY, SVGAGI (reference sequence). The ends lost 4 bases at V and 7 bases at J; junction bases unmatched: 10. The CDR3 contains 15 residues. CDR3 nucleotides: TGTGCCAGCAGTTCCTCCGGGACTAGCATAGGGACCCAGTACTTC. Translation: CASSSSGTSIGTQYF.

The chain recombines TRBV14 with TRBJ2-7; 9 bases agree with TRBD2. Trimming took 3 bases from V and 2 from J; bases not matched to a gene: 14. The CDR3 is 18 residues long. Germline V gene sequence: CDR1 SGHDN, CDR2 FVKESK. The CDR3 region has the DNA TGTGCCAGCAGCCATAGGCCAGAAAGACTAGCGGAAACCTACGAGCAGTACTTC. Protein: CASSHRPERLAETYEQYF. Full variable domain (remainder filled in from reference TRBV14 and TRBJ2-7): EAGVTQFPSHSVIEKGQTVTLRCDPISGHDNLYWYRRVMGKEIKFLLHFVKESKQDESGMPNNRFLAERTGGTYSTLKVQPAELEDSGVYFCASSHRPERLAETYEQYFGPGTRLTVT.

The rearrangement joins TRBV11-2 to TRBJ1-6; 9 bases are shared with TRBD1. The germline gives CDR1 SGHAT, CDR2 FQNNGV. With 3 bases clipped from V and 6 bases from J, the junction kept 3 bases outside the gene matches. This CDR3 is 15 amino acids long. DNA for the CDR3: TGTGCCAGCAGCTTCGGACAGGGGACTAATTCACCCCTCCACTTT. Translated, it gives CASSFGQGTNSPLHF.